The 16 T cell receptor beta chains given below trace back to one sample, sequenced in a study of cytomegalovirus exposure and HLA in healthy donors. 13 Jbeta primers and 60 Vbeta primers were used for the PCR. The protocol was immunoSEQ multiplex PCR, while the TCRdb copy is restricted to in-frame clones and leaves out a portion. The sample features 130,000 or so clones, with just under 2% in its top ten. The sequenced sample was PBMCs. The source is a woman aged 60-75 years in good health and CMV-seronegative.

With respect to this clone: The junction differs from germline at one of its ends, possibly a read error. This chain uses TRBV6-5 with TRBJ1-2; 7 bases line up with TRBD1. Per germline, CDR1 MNHEY and CDR2 SVGAGI. The CDR3 is 15 amino acids. Written as DNA, the CDR3 is TGTGCCGGCAGTTATTCCTCCGGGACAGTCTATGGCTACACCTTC. Translating it yields CAGSYSSGTVYGYTF.

This chain joins TRBV15 and TRBJ2-2, with D perhaps TRBD1 (6 bases). There are 15 residues in the CDR3. Trimming took off 3 bases at V and 3 bases at J, with 11 bases between the two ends. CDR1 is LNHNV, CDR2 YYDKDF, per germline (reference sequence). DNA for the CDR3: TGTGCCACCAGCAGCCGCAGGGGTTACACCGGGGAGCTGTTTTTT. Protein: CATSSRRGYTGELFF.

The V call is TRBV6-1, the J call TRBJ1-2; 7 positions match TRBD1. The CDR3 has 14 residues. Germline V gene data show CDR1 as MNHNS and CDR2 as SASEGT. V lost 8 bases to trimming and J lost 0 bases; unmatched junction nucleotides: 6. CDR3 loop: CASQDRNPNYGYTF. As DNA, the CDR3 is TGTGCCAGCCAGGACAGGAATCCTAACTATGGCTACACCTTC.

The genes are TRBV11-3 and TRBJ2-7, with 13 bases identical to TRBD2. The CDR3 sequence is 14 residues long. Trimming at V came to 5 bases and at J to 8 bases, leaving 6 bases not matched to a gene. Germline V gene lookup returns CDR1 SGHNT and CDR2 YENEEA. This CDR3 reads CASSTGTSGAKQYF. CDR3 DNA sequence: TGTGCCAGCAGCACCGGGACTAGCGGGGCCAAGCAGTACTTC.

The chain combines TRBV2 with TRBJ2-3; D possibly corresponds to TRBD2 (7 bases). V lost 11 bases, J lost 4 bases, and 10 bases lay in between. The CDR3 loop spans 11 amino acids. Germline loops: CDR1 SNHLY, CDR2 FYNNEI. The CDR3 reads CAGGAADTQYF. CDR3 bases: TGTGCCGGGGGGGCCGCAGATACGCAGTATTTT.

The chain has TRBV5-5 and TRBJ1-4; D unresolved. Germline CDR1 is SGHKS and CDR2 is YYEKEE (reference sequence). This CDR3 contains 14 residues. The ends were cut back, 0 bases at V and 8 bases at J, with 11 bases in the middle. The CDR3 bases are TGTGCCAGCAGCTTGGGTGGGCGAGAAGAAAAACTGTTTTTT. This encodes CASSLGGREEKLFF. Variable domain in full (rest from reference TRBV5-5 and TRBJ1-4): DAGVTQSPTHLIKTRGQQVTLRCSPISGHKSVSWYQQVLGQGPQFIFQYYEKEERGRGNFPDRFSARQFPNYSSELNVNALLLGDSALYLCASSLGGREEKLFFGSGTQLSVL.

This sequence joins TRBV29-1 and TRBJ1-2, with TRBD1 matching 8 bases. CDR3 length: 15 residues. Germline CDR1 reads SQVTM; CDR2 reads ANQGSEA. The ends lost 3 bases at V and 2 bases at J; junction bases unmatched: 8. In nucleotides, the CDR3 is TGCAGCGTTGAGTTGGAGGACAGGGCGAACTATGGCTACACCTTC. It is translated as CSVELEDRANYGYTF.

This sequence joins TRBV4-1 and TRBJ1-3; 7 positions agree with TRBD1. The germline CDR1 and CDR2 sequences are MGHRA and YSYEKL. The junction had 10 bases not matched to a gene; V was cut back by 4 bases and J by 4 bases. The CDR3 extends over 16 amino acids. CDR3: CASSLPMTGLGNTIYF. CDR3 coding DNA: TGCGCCAGCAGCCTACCTATGACAGGGCTGGGAAACACCATATATTTT.

The V and J genes are TRBV6-1 and TRBJ2-2, with D maybe TRBD1 (5 bases). CDR3 size: 16 residues. Germline V lookup: CDR1 MNHNS, CDR2 SASEGT. Trimming left V 2 bases short and J 3 bases short, with 13 bases between. CDR3 DNA: TGTGCCAGCAGTGAACAGGGCAGGGCCCACACCGGGGAGCTGTTTTTT. This encodes CASSEQGRAHTGELFF.

J is TRBJ2-7 and V is TRBV5-4, with 10 positions matching TRBD2. Germline CDR1 reads SGHNT; CDR2 reads YYREEE (reference sequence). The V gene end was trimmed by 4 bases and the J gene end by 5 bases; junction bases not matched to a gene: 9. This CDR3 region has 15 residues. The CDR3 DNA follows: TGTGCCAGCAGCCGACAAGGACTAGCGGAAAACGAGCAGTACTTC. Amino acid sequence: CASSRQGLAENEQYF.

V is TRBV2 and J is TRBJ2-1; 7 bases are shared with TRBD2. The length of the CDR3 is 14 residues. After removal of 8 bases from V and 4 bases from J, the junction contained 8 bases not matched to a gene. CDR1 and CDR2 from the germline V gene are SNHLY and FYNNEI. The CDR3 nucleotides are TGTGCCAGCTCTGGGACTACTTCTTACAATGAGCAGTTCTTC. This sequence encodes CASSGTTSYNEQFF.

The CDR3 coding sequence is TGTGCCAGCAGGGACGAGGGAACCTACGAGCAGTACTTC. Its translation: CASRDEGTYEQYF. This sequence joins TRBV6-5 and TRBJ2-7; tentatively, D is TRBD2 (5 bases). CDR1 is MNHEY, CDR2 SVGAGI, per germline. This CDR3 comprises 13 residues. Trimming cost V 6 bases and J 2 bases, with 11 bases left between them.

V gene TRBV2 combines with J gene TRBJ2-2, with 7 bases fitting TRBD1. The germline CDR1 and CDR2 sequences are SNHLY and FYNNEI. Germline trimming cut 9 bases from V and 6 bases from J; bases unmatched to any gene: 10. The CDR3 sequence is 14 residues long. DNA for the CDR3: TGTGCCAGGAGACAGGGCTTCGTACCCGGGGAGCTGTTTTTT. Translating gives CARRQGFVPGELFF.

The chain couples TRBV18 to TRBJ2-7, with 7 positions matching TRBD1. The CDR3 consists of 15 residues. The ends lost 1 base at V and 1 base at J; junction bases unmatched: 4. Germline values: CDR1 KGHSH, CDR2 LQKENI. Here the CDR3 reads CASSPQGATSYEQYF. The DNA of the CDR3 is TGTGCCAGCTCACCACAGGGGGCAACATCCTACGAGCAGTACTTC. The full variable domain, completed using reference TRBV18 and TRBJ2-7, is NAGVMQNPRHLVRRRGQEARLRCSPMKGHSHVYWYRQLPEEGLKFMVYLQKENIIDESGMPKERFSAEFPKEGPSILRIQQVVRGDSAAYFCASSPQGATSYEQYFGPGTRLTVT.

The gene calls are TRBV19 and TRBJ2-1, with 12 bases identical to TRBD2. Germline CDR1 LNHDA, CDR2 SQIVND (reference sequence). The length of the CDR3 is 18 residues. With 3 bases clipped from V and 2 bases from J, the junction kept 8 bases outside the gene matches. The CDR3 sequence: CASSIRLAGAETYNEQFF. The CDR3 DNA sequence: TGTGCCAGTAGTATCCGACTAGCGGGGGCCGAAACCTACAATGAGCAGTTCTTC.

The chain joins TRBV11-2 to TRBJ2-7, with unresolved D. Trimming cost V 0 bases and J 2 bases, with 11 bases left between them. Germline CDR1 is SGHAT and CDR2 is FQNNGV. CDR3 length equals 15 residues. CDR3 loop: CASSLDRPTTYEQYF. CDR3 DNA: TGTGCCAGCAGCTTAGACAGGCCAACAACCTACGAGCAGTACTTC.